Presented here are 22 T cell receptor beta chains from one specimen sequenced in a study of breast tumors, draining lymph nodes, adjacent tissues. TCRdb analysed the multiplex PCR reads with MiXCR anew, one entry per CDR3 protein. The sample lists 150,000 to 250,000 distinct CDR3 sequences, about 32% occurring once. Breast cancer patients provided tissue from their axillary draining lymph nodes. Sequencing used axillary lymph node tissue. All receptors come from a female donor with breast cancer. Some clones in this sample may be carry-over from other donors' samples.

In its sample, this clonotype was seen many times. CDR3 amino acids: CSVSATGGGQPQHF. In DNA form, the CDR3 reads TGCAGCGTTTCCGCGACAGGGGGAGGCCAGCCCCAGCATTTT. The V and J genes are TRBV29-1 and TRBJ1-5, with 9 bases lining up with TRBD1. J was trimmed by 7 bases and V by 5 bases; bases with no gene match: 9. The CDR3 totals 14 residues. Germline CDR1 reads SQVTM; CDR2 reads ANQGSEA. Supplemented by reference TRBV29-1 and TRBJ1-5, the full variable domain reads SAVISQKPSRDICQRGTSLTIQCQVDSQVTMMFWYRQQPGQSLTLIATANQGSEATYESGFVIDKFPISRPNLTFSTLTVSNMSPEDSSIYLCSVSATGGGQPQHFGDGTRLSIL.

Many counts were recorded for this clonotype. CDR3 sequence: CASTPGPGSQPQHF. Written as DNA, the CDR3 is TGCGCCAGCACCCCCGGCCCAGGGAGTCAGCCCCAGCATTTT. The V gene is TRBV4-1, the J gene TRBJ1-5, with a tentative D call TRBD1 (5 bases). This CDR3 comprises 14 residues. Germline-derived CDR1 and CDR2 are MGHRA and YSYEKL. V lost 7 bases and J 6 bases, leaving 16 bases between the germline ends.

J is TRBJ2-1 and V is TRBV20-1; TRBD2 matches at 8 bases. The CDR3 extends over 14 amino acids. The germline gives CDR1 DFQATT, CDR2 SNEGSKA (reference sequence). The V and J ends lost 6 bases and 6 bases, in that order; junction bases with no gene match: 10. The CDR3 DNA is TGCAGTGCCACCCGGGCGGGGGGTGGCAATGAGCAGTTCTTC. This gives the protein CSATRAGGGNEQFF.

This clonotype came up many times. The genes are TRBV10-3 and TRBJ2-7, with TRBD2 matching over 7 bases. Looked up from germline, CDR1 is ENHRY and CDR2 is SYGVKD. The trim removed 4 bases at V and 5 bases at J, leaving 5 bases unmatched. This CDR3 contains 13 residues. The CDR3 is CAISGWEGHEQYF. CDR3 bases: TGTGCCATCAGTGGGTGGGAGGGCCACGAGCAGTACTTC.

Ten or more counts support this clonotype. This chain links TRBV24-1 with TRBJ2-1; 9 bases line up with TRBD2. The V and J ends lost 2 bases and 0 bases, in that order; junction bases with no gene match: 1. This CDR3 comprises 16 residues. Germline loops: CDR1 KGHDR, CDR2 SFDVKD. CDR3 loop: CATSDSSGVSYNEQFF. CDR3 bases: TGTGCCACCAGTGATTCTAGCGGGGTCTCCTACAATGAGCAGTTCTTC.

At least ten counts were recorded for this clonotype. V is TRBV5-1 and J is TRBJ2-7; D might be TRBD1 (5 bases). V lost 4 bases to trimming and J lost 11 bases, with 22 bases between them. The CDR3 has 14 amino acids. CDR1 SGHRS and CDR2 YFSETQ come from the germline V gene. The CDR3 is CASSTDLGAQQKYF. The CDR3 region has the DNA TGCGCCAGCAGCACGGACCTTGGGGCCCAACAAAAGTACTTC.

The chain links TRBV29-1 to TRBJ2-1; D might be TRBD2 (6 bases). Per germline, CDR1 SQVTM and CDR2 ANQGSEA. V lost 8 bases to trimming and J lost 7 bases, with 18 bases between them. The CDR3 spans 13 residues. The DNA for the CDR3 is TGCAGCTTAAACGCGGGGCTGGGGAATGAGCAGTTCTTC. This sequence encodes CSLNAGLGNEQFF.

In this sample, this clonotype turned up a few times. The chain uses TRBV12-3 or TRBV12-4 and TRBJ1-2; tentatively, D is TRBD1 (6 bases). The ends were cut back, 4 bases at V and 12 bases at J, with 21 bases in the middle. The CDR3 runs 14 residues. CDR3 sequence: CASSSIQGRSGNTF. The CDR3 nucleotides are TGTGCCAGCAGTTCAATACAGGGCCGCTCTGGAAACACCTTC.

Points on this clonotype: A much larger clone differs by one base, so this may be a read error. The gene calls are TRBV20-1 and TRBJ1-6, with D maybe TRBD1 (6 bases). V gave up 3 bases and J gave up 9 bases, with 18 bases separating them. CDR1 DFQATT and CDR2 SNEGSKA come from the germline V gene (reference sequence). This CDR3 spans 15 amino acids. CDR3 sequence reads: CSASIGGSRSSPLHF. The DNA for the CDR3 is TGCAGTGCTAGTATTGGGGGCTCGAGGTCTTCACCCCTCCACTTT.

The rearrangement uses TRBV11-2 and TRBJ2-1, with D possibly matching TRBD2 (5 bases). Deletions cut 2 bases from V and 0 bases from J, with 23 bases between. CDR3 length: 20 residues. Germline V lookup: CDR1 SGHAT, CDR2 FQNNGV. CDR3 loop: CASSLRNRALAEASYNEQFF. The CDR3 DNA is TGTGCCAGCAGCTTACGCAATCGAGCCCTTGCGGAGGCCTCCTACAATGAGCAGTTCTTC.

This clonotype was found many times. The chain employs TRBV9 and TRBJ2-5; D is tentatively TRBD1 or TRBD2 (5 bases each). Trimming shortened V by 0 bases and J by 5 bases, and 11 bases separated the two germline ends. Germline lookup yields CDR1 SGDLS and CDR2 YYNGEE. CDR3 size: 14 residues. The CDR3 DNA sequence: TGTGCCAGCAGCGTAGGAGGGGCAGGGGAGACCCAGTACTTC. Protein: CASSVGGAGETQYF.

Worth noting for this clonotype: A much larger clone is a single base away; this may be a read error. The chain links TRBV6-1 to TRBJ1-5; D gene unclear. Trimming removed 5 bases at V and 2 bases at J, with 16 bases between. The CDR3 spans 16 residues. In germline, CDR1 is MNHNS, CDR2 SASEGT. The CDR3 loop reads CASSQEGPSGNQPQHF. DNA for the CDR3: TGTGCCAGCAGTCAAGAAGGACCTTCTGGCAATCAGCCCCAGCATTTT.

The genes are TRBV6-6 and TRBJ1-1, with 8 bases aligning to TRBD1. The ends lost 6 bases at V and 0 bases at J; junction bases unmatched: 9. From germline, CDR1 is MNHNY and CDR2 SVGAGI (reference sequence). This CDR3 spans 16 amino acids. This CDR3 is CASSQRTGYMNTEAFF. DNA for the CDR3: TGTGCCAGCAGCCAACGGACAGGGTACATGAACACTGAAGCTTTCTTT.

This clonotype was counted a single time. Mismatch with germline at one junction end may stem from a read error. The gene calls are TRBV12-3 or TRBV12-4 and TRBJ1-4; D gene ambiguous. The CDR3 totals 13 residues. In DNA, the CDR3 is TGTGCCAGCAGTTTCCCTGGCGTTGAAAACCTGTTTTTT. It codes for CASSFPGVENLFF.

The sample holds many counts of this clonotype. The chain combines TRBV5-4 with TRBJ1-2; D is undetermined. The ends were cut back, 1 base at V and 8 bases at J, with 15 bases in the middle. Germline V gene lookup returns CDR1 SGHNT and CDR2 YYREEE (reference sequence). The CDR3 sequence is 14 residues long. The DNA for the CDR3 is TGTGCCAGCAGCTTGAAGGGTGCTCTGGGAGGCTACACCTTC. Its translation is CASSLKGALGGYTF.

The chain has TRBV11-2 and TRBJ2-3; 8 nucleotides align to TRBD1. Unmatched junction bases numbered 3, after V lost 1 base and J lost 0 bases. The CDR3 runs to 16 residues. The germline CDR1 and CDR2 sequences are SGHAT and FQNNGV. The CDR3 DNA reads TGTGCCAGCAGCTTAGCTGGACAGGGCAGCACAGATACGCAGTATTTT. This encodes CASSLAGQGSTDTQYF.

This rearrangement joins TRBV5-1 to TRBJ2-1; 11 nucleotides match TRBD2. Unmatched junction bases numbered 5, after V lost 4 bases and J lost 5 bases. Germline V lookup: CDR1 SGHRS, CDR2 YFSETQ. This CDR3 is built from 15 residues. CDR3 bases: TGCGCCAGCAGCCTGACTAGCGGGAACAACAATGAGCAGTTCTTC. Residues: CASSLTSGNNNEQFF.

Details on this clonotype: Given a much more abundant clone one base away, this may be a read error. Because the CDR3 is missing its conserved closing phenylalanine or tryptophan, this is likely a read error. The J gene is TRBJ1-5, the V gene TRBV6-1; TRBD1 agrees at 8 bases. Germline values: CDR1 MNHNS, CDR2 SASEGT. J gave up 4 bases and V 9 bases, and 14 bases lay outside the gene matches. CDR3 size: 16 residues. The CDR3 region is CASGGGPTGGNQPQHL. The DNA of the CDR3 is TGTGCCAGTGGAGGCGGACCTACAGGGGGGAATCAGCCCCAGCATCTT.

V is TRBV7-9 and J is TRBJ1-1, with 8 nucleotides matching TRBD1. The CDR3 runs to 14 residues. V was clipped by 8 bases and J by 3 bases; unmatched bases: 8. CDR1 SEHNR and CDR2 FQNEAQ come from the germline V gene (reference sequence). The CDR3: CASLQGARDTEAFF. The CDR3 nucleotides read TGTGCCAGCCTTCAGGGGGCGCGGGACACTGAAGCTTTCTTT. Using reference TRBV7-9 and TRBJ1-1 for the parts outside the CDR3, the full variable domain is DTGVSQNPRHKITKRGQNVTFRCDPISEHNRLYWYRQTLGQGPEFLTYFQNEAQLEKSRLLSDRFSAERPKGSFSTLEIQRTEQGDSAMYLCASLQGARDTEAFFGQGTRLTVV.

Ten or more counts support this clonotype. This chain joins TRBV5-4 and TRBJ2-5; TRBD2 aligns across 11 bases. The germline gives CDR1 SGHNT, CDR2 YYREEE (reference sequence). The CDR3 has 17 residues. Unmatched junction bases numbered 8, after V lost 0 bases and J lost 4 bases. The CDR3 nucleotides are TGTGCCAGCAGCTTGGATGGACTAGCGGGTGGGGGAGAGACCCAGTACTTC. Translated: CASSLDGLAGGGETQYF.

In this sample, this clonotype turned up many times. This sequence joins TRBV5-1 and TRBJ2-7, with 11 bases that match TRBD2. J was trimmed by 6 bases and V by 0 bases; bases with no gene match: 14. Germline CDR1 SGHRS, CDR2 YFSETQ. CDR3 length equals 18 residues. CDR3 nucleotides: TGCGCCAGCAGCTTGGACGGAAATAGCGGGAGGGTCCAGGTCGAGCAGTACTTC. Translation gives CASSLDGNSGRVQVEQYF.

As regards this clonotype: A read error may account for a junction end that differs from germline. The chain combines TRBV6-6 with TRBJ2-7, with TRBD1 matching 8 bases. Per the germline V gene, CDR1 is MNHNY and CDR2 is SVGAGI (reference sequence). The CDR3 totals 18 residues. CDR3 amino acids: CASSHSTVGDRNLYEQYF. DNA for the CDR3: TGTGCCAGCAGTCACTCGACAGTGGGGGACAGGAACCTCTACGAGCAGTACTTC.